What follows are 30 T cell receptor beta chains derived from one specimen sequenced in a study of Graves' ophthalmopathy and Graves' hyperthyroidism. RNA transcripts yielded amplified TCR beta CDR3 regions. Second-round multiplex PCR came after first-round RT-PCR with HTBI primers. TCRdb passed the multiplex PCR reads through MiXCR, listing each CDR3 protein once. Counted here are 150,000 to 200,000 distinct CDR3 sequences, 30% to 45% occurring once; the ten biggest clones make up under 7%. The material sequenced was peripheral blood. These receptor sequences come from a woman in her thirties or forties with Graves' ophthalmopathy.

The sample holds many counts of this clonotype. The rearrangement links TRBV7-6 to TRBJ2-5; D not certain. Between the trimmed V and J ends, which lost 5 bases and 5 bases, there was a span of 18 bases. The CDR3 consists of 15 residues. Germline V CDR1 and CDR2: SGHVS, FNYEAQ. In DNA, the CDR3 is TGTGCCAGCAGCGTTACTACGGACCCCCAGGAGACCCAGTACTTC. This translates into CASSVTTDPQETQYF. Full variable domain (outside the CDR3, taken from reference TRBV7-6 and TRBJ2-5): GAGVSQSPRYKVTKRGQDVALRCDPISGHVSLYWYRQALGQGPEFLTYFNYEAQQDKSGLPNDRFSAERPEGSISTLTIQRTEQRDSAMYRCASSVTTDPQETQYFGPGTRLLVL.

The rearrangement links TRBV7-9 to TRBJ1-2, with D uncertain. Germline-derived CDR1 and CDR2 are SEHNR and FQNEAQ (reference sequence). Trimming stripped 3 bases from V and 8 bases from J, with 13 bases between. The CDR3 is 13 residues long. CDR3 region: CASSFGLVGGYTF. The CDR3 region has the DNA TGTGCCAGCAGCTTCGGGTTGGTGGGAGGCTACACCTTC.

This clonotype was counted at least ten times. This chain links TRBV6-2 or TRBV6-3 with TRBJ2-2; a possible D gene is TRBD1 (5 bases). With 6 bases removed from V and 2 bases from J, the gap between germline ends came to 10 bases. Germline V gene data show CDR1 as MNHEY and CDR2 as SVGEGT. This CDR3 spans 14 amino acids. DNA for the CDR3: TGTGCCAGCAGATACGGACAAAACACCGGGGAGCTGTTTTTT. Amino acid sequence: CASRYGQNTGELFF.

This chain connects TRBV12-3 or TRBV12-4 to TRBJ2-7; tentatively, D is TRBD1 (6 bases). The CDR3 sequence is 16 residues long. V was shortened by 7 bases and J by 3 bases, with 22 bases between the two germline ends. The CDR3 DNA reads TGTGCCAGCACCTCTACAGGGCCGAACTTTAGCTACGAGCAGTACTTC. This translates into CASTSTGPNFSYEQYF.

This clonotype has at least ten counts. This chain joins TRBV5-4 and TRBJ2-7; D remains unclear. Trimming removed 4 bases from V and 4 bases from J, with 6 bases in between. Germline V gives CDR1 SGHNT, CDR2 YYREEE (reference sequence). This CDR3 contains 11 residues. CDR3 in amino acids: CASSQEYEQYF. In DNA, the CDR3 is TGTGCCAGCAGCCAGGAATACGAGCAGTACTTC. Combining the CDR3 with reference TRBV5-4 and TRBJ2-7 gives the whole variable domain ETGVTQSPTHLIKTRGQQVTLRCSSQSGHNTVSWYQQALGQGPQFIFQYYREEENGRGNFPPRFSGLQFPNYSSELNVNALELDDSALYLCASSQEYEQYFGPGTRLTVT.

This clonotype was seen at least ten times. The chain carries TRBV7-3 and TRBJ1-1; possibly TRBD1 for D (6 bases). The CDR3 runs 15 residues. The V and J ends lost 0 bases and 3 bases respectively, with 11 bases between them. The V gene's germline CDR1 is SGHTA and CDR2 FQGTGA. In DNA form, the CDR3 reads TGTGCCAGCAGCTTAACGCCAGGGGAGCACACTGAAGCTTTCTTT. Its translation: CASSLTPGEHTEAFF.

This clonotype was picked up one time. The genes are TRBV6-1 and TRBJ1-2; no reliable D call. V was clipped by 8 bases and J by 4 bases, with 2 bases between them. Germline loops: CDR1 MNHNS, CDR2 SASEGT. The CDR3 spans 9 residues. Written as DNA, the CDR3 is TGTGCCAGCCCCTATGGCTACACCTTC. Translating it yields CASPYGYTF.

This clonotype was seen many times. The chain links TRBV27 to TRBJ1-2, with 7 bases identical to TRBD1. CDR3 size: 15 residues. V was clipped by 5 bases and J by 4 bases; unmatched bases: 10. CDR1 MNHEY and CDR2 SMNVEV come from the germline V gene (reference sequence). CDR3 sequence reads: CASSTHDREVYGYTF. The CDR3 DNA sequence: TGTGCCAGCAGTACCCACGACAGGGAGGTCTATGGCTACACCTTC.

The rearrangement joins TRBV12-3 or TRBV12-4 to TRBJ1-2; 7 bases fit TRBD1. V lost 6 bases and J lost 6; bases outside the gene matches: 7. The CDR3 is 13 residues long. CDR3 in DNA: TGTGCCAGCAGAACACGACAGGGCGATGGCTACACCTTC. As protein: CASRTRQGDGYTF.

This clonotype occurred many times. The chain carries TRBV2 and TRBJ2-2; TRBD1 matches at 11 bases. Trimming took 6 bases from V and 6 from J; bases not matched to a gene: 3. The CDR3 is 14 amino acids. Germline loops: CDR1 SNHLY, CDR2 FYNNEI. The CDR3 region has the DNA TGTGCCAGCAGACCGGGACAGGGGGCCGGGGAGCTGTTTTTT. Its translation is CASRPGQGAGELFF.

This chain joins TRBV6-1 and TRBJ1-2, with D maybe TRBD1 (5 bases). Germline loops: CDR1 MNHNS, CDR2 SASEGT. The CDR3 loop spans 15 amino acids. Trimming took off 1 base at V and 4 bases at J, with 13 bases between the two ends. The CDR3 nucleotides are TGTGCCAGCAGTGAAGGATCGGGGGTAGGCTATGGCTACACCTTC. Translation gives CASSEGSGVGYGYTF.

This clonotype was seen many times. The V gene is TRBV28, the J gene TRBJ1-1; possibly TRBD1 for D (5 bases). The V end lost 8 bases, the J end lost 1 base, and 11 bases lay between the germline ends. CDR3 length equals 13 residues. CDR1 MDHEN and CDR2 SYDVKM come from the germline V gene. The CDR3 here is CASLMGGNTEAFF. CDR3 DNA sequence: TGTGCCAGCCTCATGGGGGGGAACACTGAAGCTTTCTTT.

This clonotype was recorded many times. CDR3 in DNA: TGCGCCAGCAGCTGGACAGGGCAAACAGATACGCAGTATTTT. The encoded protein is CASSWTGQTDTQYF. V usage is TRBV5-1 and J usage is TRBJ2-3; 8 nucleotides line up with TRBD1. Germline loops: CDR1 SGHRS, CDR2 YFSETQ. This CDR3 is built from 14 residues. Trimming took 3 bases from V and 3 from J; bases not matched to a gene: 3.

This clonotype was picked up many times. The chain combines TRBV12-3 or TRBV12-4 with TRBJ1-1; D not certain. This CDR3 is built from 12 residues. Trimming removed 6 bases at V and 0 bases at J, with 5 bases between. The CDR3 sequence is CASRPMNTEAFF. The CDR3 nucleotides read TGTGCCAGCAGGCCGATGAACACTGAAGCTTTCTTT.

The V call is TRBV12-3 or TRBV12-4, the J call TRBJ1-5, with TRBD1 matching over 11 bases. There are 15 residues in the CDR3. The V and J ends lost 3 bases and 6 bases, in that order; junction bases with no gene match: 4. The CDR3 DNA follows: TGTGCCAGCAGTTTGGGGACAGGGGGGGTTCAGCCCCAGCATTTT. Its translation is CASSLGTGGVQPQHF.

The V and J genes are TRBV28 and TRBJ2-5; D may correspond to TRBD1 or TRBD2 (6 bases each). V was trimmed by 5 bases and J by 9 bases, leaving 22 bases between them. Germline V gene sequence: CDR1 MDHEN, CDR2 SYDVKM. The CDR3 length is 15 residues. CDR3 nucleotide sequence: TGTGCCAGCAGTGGAGGGGGGCGCAGGTTCATGGCCCAGTACTTC. Translated: CASSGGGRRFMAQYF.

J is TRBJ2-2 and V is TRBV6-5; TRBD2 might be the D (6 bases). This CDR3 contains 16 residues. Germline values: CDR1 MNHEY, CDR2 SVGAGI. V gave up 0 bases and J gave up 6 bases, with 14 bases separating them. The CDR3: CASSYSNWEEAGELFF. CDR3 coding DNA: TGTGCCAGCAGTTACTCGAACTGGGAGGAAGCCGGGGAGCTGTTTTTT.

This clonotype has just a few counts. The rearrangement uses TRBV25-1 and TRBJ2-2; 11 bases map to TRBD2. CDR3 length: 16 residues. V was clipped by 6 bases and J by 4 bases; unmatched bases: 7. Per the germline V gene, CDR1 is MGHDK and CDR2 is SYGVNS. The CDR3 DNA follows: TGTGCCAGCAGCCCTCCGGGACTAGCGGTCACCGGGGAGCTGTTTTTT. As protein: CASSPPGLAVTGELFF.

The chain is built from TRBV12-3 or TRBV12-4 and TRBJ2-7; D might be TRBD1 (6 bases). CDR3 size: 14 residues. Trimming shortened V by 1 base and J by 3 bases, and 10 bases separated the two germline ends. The CDR3 sequence: CASSLGTAYYEQYF. The CDR3 nucleotides read TGTGCCAGCAGTTTAGGGACAGCTTACTACGAGCAGTACTTC.

Ten or more counts support this clonotype. The chain recombines TRBV20-1 with TRBJ2-5; perhaps TRBD2 as D (6 bases). V dropped 3 bases and J dropped 3 bases, with 11 bases sitting between them. The CDR3 is 13 residues long. Germline loops: CDR1 DFQATT, CDR2 SNEGSKA (reference sequence). CDR3 nucleotides: TGCAGTGCTAGGGTCGGGGGTAAAGAGACCCAGTACTTC. It translates to CSARVGGKETQYF.

This clonotype was seen many times. V is TRBV12-3 or TRBV12-4 and J is TRBJ1-2; D gene unclear. The CDR3 is 12 residues long. V was shortened by 7 bases and J by 8 bases, with 14 bases between the two germline ends. The CDR3 DNA reads as TGTGCCAGCACATCAATGCAGGACGGCTACACCTTC. The encoded protein is CASTSMQDGYTF.

The table lists this clonotype with many counts. The chain couples TRBV7-8 to TRBJ1-6; D is unresolved. This CDR3 region has 14 residues. Germline assignment: CDR1 SGHVS and CDR2 FQNEAQ. The V gene lost 5 bases and the J gene lost 5 bases, with 10 bases spanning the gap. In DNA, the CDR3 is TGTGCCAGCAGCCATGGGGAGGATAATTCACCCCTCCACTTT. This codes for CASSHGEDNSPLHF.

This clonotype has a count of ten or more. The rearrangement joins TRBV2 to TRBJ2-2; D is unclear. The CDR3 spans 13 residues. CDR1 and CDR2 from the germline V gene are SNHLY and FYNNEI. V was shortened by 6 bases and J by 1 base, with 6 bases between the two germline ends. CDR3 bases: TGTGCCAGCAGGGCGGAGAACACCGGGGAGCTGTTTTTT. Amino acid sequence: CASRAENTGELFF.

This clonotype appeared many times. The rearrangement links TRBV12-3 or TRBV12-4 to TRBJ2-7; 9 bases line up with TRBD2. This CDR3 has 15 amino acids. After removal of 5 bases from V and 4 bases from J, the junction contained 9 bases not matched to a gene. DNA of the CDR3: TGTGCCAGCAGTGTCAGCGGGAGGATAGCTTACGAGCAGTACTTC. Amino acids: CASSVSGRIAYEQYF.

This clonotype came up many times. The rearrangement uses TRBV6-1 and TRBJ2-7, with D possibly TRBD1 on 6 matching bases. CDR1 and CDR2 from the germline V gene are MNHNS and SASEGT. This CDR3 is built from 13 residues. Trimming shortened V by 10 bases and J by 2 bases, and 15 bases separated the two germline ends. The CDR3 coding sequence is TGTGCCACCACCCGGGACAATACCTACGAGCAGTACTTC. It yields the protein CATTRDNTYEQYF.

V usage is TRBV15 and J usage is TRBJ2-4, with TRBD2 as a possible D gene (5 bases). CDR3 length: 14 amino acids. CDR1 LNHNV and CDR2 YYDKDF come from the germline V gene (reference sequence). V lost 0 bases and J lost 4, with 7 bases in between. For the CDR3, the DNA is TGTGCCACCAGCAGAGATCGCGGGAAAAACATTCAGTACTTC. Protein product: CATSRDRGKNIQYF.

In this sample, this clonotype turned up many times. The chain uses TRBV9 and TRBJ2-4; TRBD2 agrees at 8 bases. The CDR3 is made up of 18 amino acids. V lost 3 bases and J lost 7; bases outside the gene matches: 18. Germline CDR1 SGDLS, CDR2 YYNGEE. This chain's CDR3 is CASSATGSGGPWGNIQYF. The CDR3 coding sequence is TGTGCCAGCAGCGCCACCGGGAGCGGGGGACCCTGGGGGAACATTCAGTACTTC. Looking up the rest from reference TRBV9 and TRBJ2-4 gives the full variable domain: DSGVTQTPKHLITATGQRVTLRCSPRSGDLSVYWYQQSLDQGLQFLIQYYNGEERAKGNILERFSAQQFPDLHSELNLSSLELGDSALYFCASSATGSGGPWGNIQYFGAGTRLSVL.

V is TRBV28 and J is TRBJ2-5; the D is unclear. V was clipped by 6 bases and J by 5 bases, with 13 bases between them. Germline lookup yields CDR1 MDHEN and CDR2 SYDVKM. The CDR3 has 13 amino acids. The CDR3, as DNA: TGTGCCAGCAGACCAACGGTTTTTGAGACCCAGTACTTC. Amino acid sequence: CASRPTVFETQYF.

V and J are TRBV6-5 and TRBJ2-7, with 8 positions matching TRBD2. V trimming: 1 base; J trimming: 4 bases; junction bases outside the gene matches: 6. CDR3 length: 15 residues. Germline V gene data show CDR1 as MNHEY and CDR2 as SVGAGI. The CDR3 spells CASSYLASGSYEQYF. The DNA of the CDR3 is TGTGCCAGCAGTTACTTGGCGAGCGGGAGTTACGAGCAGTACTTC.

This clonotype has a count of ten or more. This sequence joins TRBV29-1 and TRBJ2-5; D ambiguous. The V and J ends lost 5 bases and 5 bases respectively, with 9 bases between them. CDR1 and CDR2 (germline): SQVTM, ANQGSEA. The CDR3 extends over 11 amino acids. CDR3 bases: TGCAGCGTTTTGCCTGGGGAGACCCAGTACTTC. Translation: CSVLPGETQYF.